These 19 T cell receptor beta chains originate from one sample sequenced in a study of shared clonotypes between healthy human individuals. TCRdb's copy holds only in-frame clones and misses some; the assay was immunoSEQ multiplex PCR. This sample has about a million clones, with 60% to 80% found just once. The specimen sequenced was memory CD4+ T cells from PBMCs. As for subset: CD45RA-negative fraction. The receptors here all came from a man younger than 35 in good health. Some clones in this sample may be carry-over from other donors' samples.

The J gene is TRBJ1-1, the V gene TRBV10-1, with D possibly TRBD1 on 6 matching bases. Trimming left V 5 bases short and J 5 bases short, with 15 bases between. The CDR3 contains 14 residues. Germline V lookup: CDR1 WNHNN, CDR2 SYGVQD (reference sequence). The DNA of the CDR3 is TGCGCCAGCAGTTGTTACAGGGTCGGAACTGAAGCTTTCTTT. Translated, it gives CASSCYRVGTEAFF.

The chain has TRBV2 and TRBJ2-7; 14 bases fit TRBD2. V gave up 6 bases and J gave up 5 bases; unmatched junction bases: 9. The CDR3 consists of 16 residues. Germline CDR1 and CDR2: SNHLY and FYNNEI. The DNA of the CDR3 is TGTGCCAGCAGGAGAGGGACTAGCGGGAGAGGTAACGAGCAGTACTTC. This encodes CASRRGTSGRGNEQYF. The full variable domain, its missing parts supplied by reference TRBV2 and TRBJ2-7, is EPEVTQTPSHQVTQMGQEVILRCVPISNHLYFYWYRQILGQKVEFLVSFYNNEISEKSEIFDDQFSVERPDGSNFTLKIRSTKLEDSAMYFCASRRGTSGRGNEQYFGPGTRLTVT.

The CDR3 is CSEGMGLEQFF. The CDR3 DNA reads TGCAGTGAGGGGATGGGACTCGAGCAGTTCTTC. The J gene is TRBJ2-1, the V gene TRBV20-1, with D tentatively TRBD2 (6 bases). CDR1 is DFQATT, CDR2 SNEGSKA, per germline (reference sequence). V lost 7 bases and J 10 bases, leaving 14 bases between the germline ends. The CDR3 extends over 11 amino acids.

V is TRBV19 and J is TRBJ2-7, with 14 bases lining up with TRBD2. Germline CDR1 LNHDA, CDR2 SQIVND (reference sequence). The CDR3 runs 17 residues. Germline trimming cut 4 bases from V and 7 bases from J; bases unmatched to any gene: 12. The CDR3 loop is CASSTPLGTSGSEEQYF. CDR3 DNA: TGTGCCAGTAGTACACCCCTAGGGACTAGCGGGAGTGAAGAGCAGTACTTC.

The V call is TRBV5-1, the J call TRBJ2-1; 14 bases line up with TRBD2. Trimming removed 5 bases from V and 8 bases from J; junction bases left unmatched: 3. CDR1 SGHRS and CDR2 YFSETQ come from the germline V gene. The CDR3 has 14 residues. The CDR3 region has the DNA TGCGCCAGCAGGGCGGGACTAGCGGGGGATGAGCAGTTCTTC. It is translated as CASRAGLAGDEQFF.

As regards this clone: The sample contains more than one DNA sequence encoding this CDR3. The J gene is TRBJ2-2, the V gene TRBV5-1, with unresolved D. Trimming removed 0 bases at V and 2 bases at J, with 5 bases between. This CDR3 has 14 amino acids. Per the germline V gene, CDR1 is SGHRS and CDR2 is YFSETQ. Written as DNA, the CDR3 is TGCGCCAGCAGCTTGGGTGGCAACACCGGGGAGCTGTTTTTT. The encoded protein is CASSLGGNTGELFF.

Points on this clone: The sample carries other DNA sequences with the same CDR3. The chain combines TRBV19 with TRBJ1-5; unclear D gene. The V and J ends lost 1 base and 6 bases respectively, with 4 bases between them. The germline V gene has CDR1 LNHDA and CDR2 SQIVND (reference sequence). CDR3 size: 12 residues. The CDR3 here is CASSIGGQPQHF. In DNA form, the CDR3 reads TGTGCCAGTAGTATAGGGGGTCAGCCCCAGCATTTT.

The chain couples TRBV7-2 to TRBJ2-2; maybe TRBD1 (6 bases). Between the trimmed V and J ends, which lost 2 bases and 4 bases, there was a span of 14 bases. The germline CDR1 and CDR2 sequences are SGHTA and FQGNSA. The length of the CDR3 is 16 residues. CDR3 amino acids: CASSLLGQMITGELFF. As DNA, the CDR3 is TGTGCCAGCAGCTTATTGGGACAAATGATCACCGGGGAGCTGTTTTTT. Supplemented by reference TRBV7-2 and TRBJ2-2, the full variable domain reads GAGVSQSPSNKVTEKGKDVELRCDPISGHTALYWYRQSLGQGLEFLIYFQGNSAPDKSGLPSDRFSAERTGGSVSTLTIQRTQQEDSAVYLCASSLLGQMITGELFFGEGSRLTVL.

The rearrangement uses TRBV10-3 and TRBJ2-1; TRBD1 is a possible D gene (5 bases). Germline assignment: CDR1 ENHRY and CDR2 SYGVKD. The CDR3 has 14 amino acids. V lost 7 bases and J 7 bases, leaving 17 bases between the germline ends. CDR3 DNA: TGTGCCATCATGGGGCCAGGATACAAGAATGAGCAGTTCTTC. Translating gives CAIMGPGYKNEQFF.

The rearrangement uses TRBV27 and TRBJ2-2; 9 bases fit TRBD2. Trimming cost V 6 bases and J 9 bases; bases outside gene matches: 11. The CDR3 spans 15 residues. Per germline, CDR1 MNHEY and CDR2 SMNVEV (reference sequence). CDR3 nucleotides: TGTGCCAGCAGAGCCCCCGGGACTAGCATACGGGAGCTGTTTTTT. Residues: CASRAPGTSIRELFF.

This clone was picked up one time. The rearrangement links TRBV28 to TRBJ2-3; 7 bases fit TRBD2. V shed 6 bases and J 2 bases; nucleotides not matched to a gene: 8. This CDR3 is built from 15 residues. The germline gives CDR1 MDHEN, CDR2 SYDVKM. CDR3 region: CASSPPGTTTDTQYF. CDR3 coding DNA: TGTGCCAGCAGCCCCCCCGGGACTACCACAGATACGCAGTATTTT. Full variable domain (rest looked up from reference TRBV28 and TRBJ2-3): DVKVTQSSRYLVKRTGEKVFLECVQDMDHENMFWYRQDPGLGLRLIYFSYDVKMKEKGDIPEGYSVSREKKERFSLILESASTNQTSMYLCASSPPGTTTDTQYFGPGTRLTVL.

The V and J genes are TRBV13 and TRBJ1-3; D call uncertain. The CDR3 spans 15 residues. The V end was cut by 6 bases, the J end by 0 bases, with 12 bases between. From germline, CDR1 is PRHDT and CDR2 FYEKMQ (reference sequence). The CDR3 DNA reads TGTGCCAGCAGTTACAGCTTGCTCTCTGGAAACACCATATATTTT. This translates into CASSYSLLSGNTIYF.

As for this clone: At the DNA level, this CDR3 is encoded by other sequences in the same sample as well. The rearrangement uses TRBV4-3 and TRBJ1-2; D uncertain. CDR1 is LGHNA, CDR2 YSLEER, per germline. The CDR3 sequence is 13 residues long. Deletions cut 0 bases from V and 5 bases from J, with 7 bases between. CDR3 amino acids: CASSQDLGYGYTF. The CDR3 coding sequence is TGCGCCAGCAGCCAAGATTTGGGGTATGGCTACACCTTC.

The V gene is TRBV5-4, the J gene TRBJ2-1; 11 bases map to TRBD2. The ends lost 0 bases at V and 2 bases at J; junction bases unmatched: 7. CDR3 length: 18 amino acids. Germline assignment: CDR1 SGHNT and CDR2 YYREEE (reference sequence). The CDR3 protein is CASSLGGPLAGAYNEQFF. CDR3 DNA sequence: TGTGCCAGCAGCTTGGGGGGACCACTAGCGGGAGCCTACAATGAGCAGTTCTTC.

Points on this clone: This specimen includes other DNA sequences encoding the same CDR3. This chain connects TRBV5-1 to TRBJ2-5; 7 bases match TRBD1. The germline V gene encodes CDR1 SGHRS and CDR2 YFSETQ. Trimming took 3 bases from V and 1 from J; bases not matched to a gene: 0. This CDR3 has 13 amino acids. This CDR3 is CASSWDSQETQYF. The CDR3 nucleotides are TGCGCCAGCAGCTGGGACAGCCAAGAGACCCAGTACTTC.

The J gene is TRBJ2-5, the V gene TRBV18, with 8 bases that match TRBD1. Germline CDR1 KGHSH, CDR2 LQKENI. The CDR3 runs 15 residues. The trim removed 2 bases at V and 5 bases at J, leaving 7 bases unmatched. CDR3 DNA sequence: TGTGCCAGCTCACCATACGGACAGGGTACGGAGACCCAGTACTTC. Its protein is CASSPYGQGTETQYF.

As concerns this clone: The sample contains more than one DNA sequence encoding this CDR3. The V gene is TRBV29-1, the J gene TRBJ1-5; 11 bases map to TRBD1. J lost 5 bases, V lost 7 bases, and 4 bases had no gene match. The CDR3 is made up of 13 amino acids. Germline loops: CDR1 SQVTM, CDR2 ANQGSEA. The CDR3 spells CSAGQGADQPQHF. In DNA form, the CDR3 reads TGCAGCGCCGGACAGGGGGCAGATCAGCCCCAGCATTTT.

The chain couples TRBV7-3 to TRBJ2-2; perhaps TRBD1 as D (5 bases). V was trimmed by 8 bases and J by 1 base, leaving 11 bases between them. Germline CDR1 SGHTA, CDR2 FQGTGA. This CDR3 has 14 residues. In nucleotides, the CDR3 is TGTGCCAGCCGTCCAGGGATGAACACCGGGGAGCTGTTTTTT. As protein: CASRPGMNTGELFF.

This rearrangement joins TRBV7-8 to TRBJ1-3; TRBD1 agrees at 7 bases. Germline V lookup: CDR1 SGHVS, CDR2 FQNEAQ. The CDR3 loop spans 15 amino acids. Losses at the gene ends were 5 bases for V and 4 bases for J; bases not matched to a gene: 8. The DNA for the CDR3 is TGTGCCAGCAGCCCCCAGACAGGGTCAGGAAACACCATATATTTT. As protein: CASSPQTGSGNTIYF.